This T cell receptor (beta chain) is drawn from a study of cytomegalovirus exposure and HLA in healthy donors. This clone was seen only once. The CDR3 loop spans 13 amino acids. The V end lost 5 bases, the J end lost 2 bases, and 6 bases lay between the germline ends. Per germline, CDR1 WSHSY and CDR2 SAAADI. Vbeta (60) and Jbeta (13) primers were used in the PCR. Only in-frame clones appear in the TCRdb table, and some are missing; sequencing was by immunoSEQ multiplex PCR. The table includes approximately 150,000 clones, around 80% detected once. This TCR was sampled from a man aged 35 to 55 in good health and CMV-seronegative. The sequenced material came from PBMCs. The chain is built from TRBV10-2 and TRBJ2-2; D unclear. The CDR3 sequence: CASSPRNTGELFF. The CDR3, as DNA: TGCGCCAGCAGTCCCAGAAACACCGGGGAGCTGTTTTTT.